This T cell receptor (beta chain) came from a study of tumor-infiltrating lymphocytes in primary liver carcinoma. Study observations and caveats: Among top clones, only about 7-25% appeared in all five tumor regions.

Joint extraction of RNA and DNA used about 17-31 mg of bulk tissue that was unsorted. Surgical resection was the treatment these patients received for primary liver carcinoma. Five distinct regions per tumor were sampled. Notes on this clonotype: The target antigen is unknown. The CDR3 ends on some other residue instead of the conserved phenylalanine or tryptophan, so this is likely a read error.

From germline, CDR1 is SGHVS and CDR2 FQNEAQ. CDR3 length equals 15 residues. Total RNA amounting to roughly 480 ng was the source from which TCR beta cDNA was made with a constant-region primer. Three rounds of nested multiplex PCR with slightly modified ARM-PCR produced TCR beta libraries. Running around 10 cycles apiece, the first two PCR rounds relied on TRBV1-TRBV30 forward primers together with a C-beta reverse primer. TCRdb re-called the multiplex PCR reads through MiXCR, storing one row per CDR3 protein. There are about 70,000 distinct CDR3 sequences in the sample; roughly three quarters occur only once, and about 27% lies in the top ten.

This chain connects TRBV7-8 to TRBJ2-7; unclear D gene. This TCR derives from a man in his forties or fifties with primary liver carcinoma and hepatitis B virus infection. Sequencing was carried out using liver tumor tissue from sampling region 4. The subset was: tumor region T4, right-lateral pole. The CDR3 coding sequence is TGTACCAGCAGCCTGACTGATGGGCTTTCATATGAGCAGTACTCC. Its translation: CTSSLTDGLSYEQYS.